This TCR beta chain was retrieved from a study of cytomegalovirus exposure and HLA in healthy donors. Clones were sequenced by immunoSEQ multiplex PCR, and TCRdb holds only the in-frame ones, with some missing. The sample shows about 310,000 clones, 88% of them seen only once. The TCR was taken from a man aged 30-40 years in good health and CMV-seronegative. Sequencing used PBMCs.

CDR3 in amino acids: CAWSEGDRVTGELFF. For the CDR3, the DNA is TGTGCCTGGAGTGAAGGGGACAGGGTGACCGGGGAGCTGTTTTTT. The genes are TRBV30 and TRBJ2-2, with TRBD1 matching over 9 bases. The length of the CDR3 is 15 residues. The ends lost 1 base at V and 5 bases at J; junction bases unmatched: 5. Germline lookup yields CDR1 GTSNPN and CDR2 SVGIG (reference sequence). The full variable domain, its missing parts supplied by reference TRBV30 and TRBJ2-2, is SQTIHQWPATLVQPVGSPLSLECTVEGTSNPNLYWYRQAAGRGLQLLFYSVGIGQISSEVPQNLSASRPQDRQFILSSKKLLLSDSGFYLCAWSEGDRVTGELFFGEGSRLTVL.